The 8 T cell receptor beta chains below come from one sample, sequenced in a study of blood T cell repertoires in COVID-19. Using immunoSEQ multiplex PCR, the repertoire was profiled, and TCRdb retains in-frame clones only, with some absent. The data hold roughly 49,000 clones, with more than 70% observed a single time. The sequenced sample consisted of peripheral blood. The receptors derive from a woman over 75 with acute or convalescent COVID-19.

This chain links TRBV5-1 with TRBJ1-6; the D is unclear. With 1 base removed from V and 8 bases from J, the gap between germline ends came to 10 bases. This CDR3 is built from 14 residues. Germline V gives CDR1 SGHRS, CDR2 YFSETQ. The CDR3 sequence: CASSLSRIDSPLHF. The CDR3 region has the DNA TGCGCCAGCAGCTTGAGCAGGATCGATTCACCCCTCCACTTT.

This chain joins TRBV5-8 and TRBJ2-5; 8 nucleotides align to TRBD2. This CDR3 region has 16 residues. Germline values: CDR1 SGHTS, CDR2 YDEGEE. With V trimmed by 4 bases and J by 1 base, 9 bases remained unmatched. CDR3 sequence reads: CASSRLAGILQETQYF. The CDR3 DNA follows: TGTGCCAGCAGCCGATTAGCGGGGATCCTCCAAGAGACCCAGTACTTC.

This chain links TRBV2 with TRBJ1-1; D not certain. The CDR3 is 15 residues long. Trimming took 6 bases from V and 5 from J, leaving 19 bases between them. Germline CDR1 SNHLY, CDR2 FYNNEI. This chain's CDR3 is CASSAEGQGSTEAFF. In DNA, the CDR3 is TGTGCCAGCAGCGCGGAGGGCCAAGGGTCAACTGAAGCTTTCTTT.

The chain employs TRBV4-1 and TRBJ1-5, with 10 nucleotides matching TRBD1. Germline CDR1 is MGHRA and CDR2 is YSYEKL. The CDR3 has 20 amino acids. The V segment lost 0 bases and the J segment 0 bases; nucleotides outside the gene matches: 11. The CDR3, as DNA: TGCGCCAGCAGCCAAGATCGCTCGGACAGGGGGATTTATAGCAATCAGCCCCAGCATTTT. This encodes CASSQDRSDRGIYSNQPQHF.

The V and J genes are TRBV5-1 and TRBJ1-1, with D possibly TRBD1 on 6 matching bases. Germline CDR1 reads SGHRS; CDR2 reads YFSETQ. The V and J ends lost 2 bases and 0 bases respectively, with 14 bases between them. This CDR3 region has 16 residues. In nucleotides, the CDR3 is TGCGCCAGCAGCTTAGGGGGGGCTCCTATGAACACTGAAGCTTTCTTT. As protein: CASSLGGAPMNTEAFF.

The rearrangement uses TRBV29-1 and TRBJ2-2; D may be TRBD1 (5 bases). This CDR3 has 15 amino acids. Trimming took 7 bases from V and 4 from J, leaving 19 bases between them. In germline, CDR1 is SQVTM, CDR2 ANQGSEA. CDR3 sequence reads: CSAQGPGYGTGELFF. The CDR3 nucleotides read TGCAGCGCCCAGGGTCCGGGTTACGGCACCGGGGAGCTGTTTTTT.

The rearrangement joins TRBV6-5 to TRBJ1-2; 8 bases match TRBD1. Germline CDR1 and CDR2: MNHEY and SVGAGI. The CDR3 covers 15 residues. V trimming: 3 bases; J trimming: 6 bases; junction bases outside the gene matches: 9. The DNA of the CDR3 is TGTGCCAGCAGTTATCAATCAGGGGGCGTTGATGGCTACACCTTC. Encoded protein: CASSYQSGGVDGYTF.

V gene TRBV7-2 combines with J gene TRBJ2-1; D is unclear. The V gene lost 3 bases and the J gene lost 7 bases, with 10 bases spanning the gap. The CDR3 is 13 amino acids. Germline-derived CDR1 and CDR2 are SGHTA and FQGNSA. CDR3 protein: CASSLASFNEQFF. Written as DNA, the CDR3 is TGTGCCAGCAGCTTGGCTAGTTTTAATGAGCAGTTCTTC.